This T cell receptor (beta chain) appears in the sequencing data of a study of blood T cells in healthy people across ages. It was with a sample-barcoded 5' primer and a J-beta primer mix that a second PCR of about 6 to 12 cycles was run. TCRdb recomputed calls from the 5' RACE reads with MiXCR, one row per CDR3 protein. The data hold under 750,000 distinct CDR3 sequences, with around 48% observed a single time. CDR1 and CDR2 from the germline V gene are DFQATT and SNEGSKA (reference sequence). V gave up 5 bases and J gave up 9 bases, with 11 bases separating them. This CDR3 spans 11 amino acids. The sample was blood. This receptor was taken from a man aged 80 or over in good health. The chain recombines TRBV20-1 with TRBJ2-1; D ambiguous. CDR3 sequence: CSAPRWSEQFF. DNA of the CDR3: TGCAGTGCTCCTAGGTGGAGTGAGCAGTTCTTC.